This TCR beta chain was sequenced during a study of T cell responses to AZD1222 COVID-19 vaccine. Profiled with immunoSEQ multiplex PCR; TCRdb holds only in-frame clones, not every one. The sample lists about 150,000 clones, about 88% occurring once. CDR1 is SGDLS and CDR2 is YYNGEE in the germline V gene. V shed 0 bases and J shed 6 bases, with 12 bases lying between them. The CDR3 is 14 amino acids. Worth noting for this clone: Its antigen remains unknown.

Study-wide findings and caveats: After two AZD1222 doses, spike-specific TCR breadth and depth rose versus day 0.

This clonotype was sampled from an adult who had recovered from COVID-19. This sample comprised peripheral blood, obtained after recovery from COVID-19. The J gene is TRBJ2-5, the V gene TRBV9, with D unresolved. CDR3 region: CASSVGPAFQTQYF. In DNA, the CDR3 is TGTGCCAGCAGCGTAGGCCCCGCATTTCAGACCCAGTACTTC.